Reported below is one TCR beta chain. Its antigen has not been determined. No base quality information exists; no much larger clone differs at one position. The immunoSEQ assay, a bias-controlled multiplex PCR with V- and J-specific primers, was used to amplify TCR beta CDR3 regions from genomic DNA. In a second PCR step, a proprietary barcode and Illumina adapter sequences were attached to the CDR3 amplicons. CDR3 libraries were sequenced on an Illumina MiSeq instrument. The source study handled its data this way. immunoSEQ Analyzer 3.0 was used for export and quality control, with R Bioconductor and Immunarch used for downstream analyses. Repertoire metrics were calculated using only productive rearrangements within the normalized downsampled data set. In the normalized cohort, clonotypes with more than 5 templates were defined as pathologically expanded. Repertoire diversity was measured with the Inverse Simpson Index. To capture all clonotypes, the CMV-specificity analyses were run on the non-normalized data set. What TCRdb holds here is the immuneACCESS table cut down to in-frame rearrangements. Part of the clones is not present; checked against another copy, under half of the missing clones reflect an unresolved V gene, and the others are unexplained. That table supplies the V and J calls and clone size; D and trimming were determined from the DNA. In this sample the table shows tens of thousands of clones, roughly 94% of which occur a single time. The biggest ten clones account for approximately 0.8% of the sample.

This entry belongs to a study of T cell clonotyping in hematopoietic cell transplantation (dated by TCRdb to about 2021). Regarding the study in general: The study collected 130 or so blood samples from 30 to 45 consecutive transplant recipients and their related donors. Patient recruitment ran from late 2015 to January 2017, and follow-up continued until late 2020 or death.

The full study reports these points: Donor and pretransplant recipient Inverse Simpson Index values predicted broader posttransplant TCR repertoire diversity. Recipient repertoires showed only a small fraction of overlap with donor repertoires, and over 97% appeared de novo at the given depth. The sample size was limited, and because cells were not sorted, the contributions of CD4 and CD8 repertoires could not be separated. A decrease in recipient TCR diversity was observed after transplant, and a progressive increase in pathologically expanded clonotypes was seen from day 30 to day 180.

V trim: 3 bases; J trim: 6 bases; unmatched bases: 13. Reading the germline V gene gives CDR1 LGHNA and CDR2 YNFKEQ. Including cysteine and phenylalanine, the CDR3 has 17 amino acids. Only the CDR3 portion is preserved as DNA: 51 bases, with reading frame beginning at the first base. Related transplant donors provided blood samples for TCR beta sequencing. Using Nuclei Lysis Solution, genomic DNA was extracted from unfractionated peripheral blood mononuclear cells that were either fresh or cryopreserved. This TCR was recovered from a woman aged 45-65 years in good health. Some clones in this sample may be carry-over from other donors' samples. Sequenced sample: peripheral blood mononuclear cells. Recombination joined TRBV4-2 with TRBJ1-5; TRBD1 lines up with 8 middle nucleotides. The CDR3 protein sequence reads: CASSHETGGSFGQPQHF. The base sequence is TGTGCCAGCAGCCACGAAACAGGGGGTTCATTCGGTCAGCCCCAGCATTTT.